Below, 5 T cell receptor beta chains from the same sample are listed, as sequenced in a study of cytomegalovirus exposure and HLA in healthy donors. This table comes from immunoSEQ multiplex PCR, and its TCRdb copy is limited to in-frame clones, with some not included. The repertoire holds 150,000 to 200,000 clones, with approximately 85% as singletons. The sequenced sample was PBMCs. The receptors derive from a woman aged 18-29 years in good health and CMV-seronegative.

The rearrangement joins TRBV5-8 to TRBJ2-4, with TRBD1 as a possible D gene (6 bases). The CDR3 runs to 15 residues. Germline-derived CDR1 and CDR2 are SGHTS and YDEGEE. The V end lost 6 bases, the J end lost 0 bases, and 13 bases lay between the germline ends. CDR3 region: CASNIGQRAKNIQYF. CDR3 DNA: TGTGCCAGCAACATTGGACAGAGAGCCAAAAACATTCAGTACTTC.

CDR3 amino acids: CASSSQRGRAGRYEQYF. The CDR3 DNA sequence: TGTGCCAGCAGCAGCCAAAGGGGAAGAGCGGGACGCTACGAGCAGTACTTC. The J gene is TRBJ2-7, the V gene TRBV2, with TRBD2 matching 7 bases. J gave up 3 bases and V 6 bases, and 17 bases lay outside the gene matches. Germline V gene lookup returns CDR1 SNHLY and CDR2 FYNNEI. This CDR3 spans 17 amino acids. Based on the CDR3 plus reference TRBV2 and TRBJ2-7, the full variable domain is EPEVTQTPSHQVTQMGQEVILRCVPISNHLYFYWYRQILGQKVEFLVSFYNNEISEKSEIFDDQFSVERPDGSNFTLKIRSTKLEDSAMYFCASSSQRGRAGRYEQYFGPGTRLTVT.

The chain recombines TRBV18 with TRBJ2-2; D is perhaps TRBD1 (6 bases). The CDR3 extends over 15 amino acids. The V gene's germline CDR1 is KGHSH and CDR2 LQKENI. With 0 bases removed from V and 5 bases from J, the gap between germline ends came to 10 bases. The CDR3 nucleotides read TGTGCCAGCTCACCACCGCACAGGGTTACCGGGGAGCTGTTTTTT. Residues: CASSPPHRVTGELFF.

The chain recombines TRBV7-8 with TRBJ2-2, with D possibly being TRBD2 (5 bases). Germline CDR1 is SGHVS and CDR2 is FQNEAQ. V dropped 5 bases and J dropped 0 bases, with 16 bases sitting between them. This CDR3 is 17 amino acids long. CDR3 nucleotide sequence: TGTGCCAGCAGCCCATTGAGGGTCGTCGCGAACACCGGGGAGCTGTTTTTT. This translates into CASSPLRVVANTGELFF.

The rearrangement joins TRBV6-5 to TRBJ2-7; TRBD1 matches 7 bases. V lost 4 bases to trimming and J lost 5 bases; unmatched junction nucleotides: 8. Germline lookup yields CDR1 MNHEY and CDR2 SVGAGI. The CDR3 totals 14 residues. CDR3 sequence (DNA): TGTGCCAGCAGTTTATTACAGGGGAACCACGAGCAGTACTTC. Protein: CASSLLQGNHEQYF.